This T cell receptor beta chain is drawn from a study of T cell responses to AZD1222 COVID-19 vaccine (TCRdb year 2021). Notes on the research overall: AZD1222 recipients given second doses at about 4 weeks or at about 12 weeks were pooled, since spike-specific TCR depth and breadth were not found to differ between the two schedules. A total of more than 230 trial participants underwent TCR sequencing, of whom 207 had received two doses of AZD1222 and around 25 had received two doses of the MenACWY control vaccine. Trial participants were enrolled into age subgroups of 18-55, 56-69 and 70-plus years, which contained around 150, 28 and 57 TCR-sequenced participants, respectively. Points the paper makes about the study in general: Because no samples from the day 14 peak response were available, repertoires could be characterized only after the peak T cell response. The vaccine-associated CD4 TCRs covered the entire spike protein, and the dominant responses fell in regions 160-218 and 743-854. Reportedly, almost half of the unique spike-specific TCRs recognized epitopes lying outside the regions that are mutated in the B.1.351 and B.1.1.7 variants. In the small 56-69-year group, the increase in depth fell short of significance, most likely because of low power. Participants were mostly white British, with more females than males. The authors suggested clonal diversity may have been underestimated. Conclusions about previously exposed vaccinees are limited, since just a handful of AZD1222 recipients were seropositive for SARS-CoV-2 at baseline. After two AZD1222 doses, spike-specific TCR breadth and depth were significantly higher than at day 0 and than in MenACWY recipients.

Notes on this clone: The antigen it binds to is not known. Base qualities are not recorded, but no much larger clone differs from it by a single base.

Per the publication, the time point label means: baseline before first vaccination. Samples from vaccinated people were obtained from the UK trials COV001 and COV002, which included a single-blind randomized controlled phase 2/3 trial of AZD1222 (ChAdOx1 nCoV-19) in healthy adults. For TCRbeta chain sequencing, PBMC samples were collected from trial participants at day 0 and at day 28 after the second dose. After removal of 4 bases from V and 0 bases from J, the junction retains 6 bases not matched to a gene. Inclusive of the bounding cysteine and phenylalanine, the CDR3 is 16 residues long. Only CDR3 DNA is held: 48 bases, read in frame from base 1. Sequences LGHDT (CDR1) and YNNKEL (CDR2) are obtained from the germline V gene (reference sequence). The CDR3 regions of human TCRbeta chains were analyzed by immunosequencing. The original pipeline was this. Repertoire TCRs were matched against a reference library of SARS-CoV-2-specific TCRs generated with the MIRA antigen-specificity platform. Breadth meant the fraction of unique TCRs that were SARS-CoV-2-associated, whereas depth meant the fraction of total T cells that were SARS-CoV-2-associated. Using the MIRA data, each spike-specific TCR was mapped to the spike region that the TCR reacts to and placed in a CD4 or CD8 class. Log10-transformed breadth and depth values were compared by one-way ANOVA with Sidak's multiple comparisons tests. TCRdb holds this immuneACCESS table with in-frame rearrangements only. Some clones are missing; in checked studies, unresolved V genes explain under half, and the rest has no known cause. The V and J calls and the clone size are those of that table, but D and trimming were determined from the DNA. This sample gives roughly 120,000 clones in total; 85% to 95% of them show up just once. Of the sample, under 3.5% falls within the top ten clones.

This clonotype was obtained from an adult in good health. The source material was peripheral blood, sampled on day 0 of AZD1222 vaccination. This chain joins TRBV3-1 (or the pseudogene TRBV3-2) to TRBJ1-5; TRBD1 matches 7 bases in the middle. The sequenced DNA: TGTGCCAGCAGCCGGGGACAGTCCTCTAGCAATCAGCCCCAGCATTTT. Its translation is CASSRGQSSSNQPQHF.